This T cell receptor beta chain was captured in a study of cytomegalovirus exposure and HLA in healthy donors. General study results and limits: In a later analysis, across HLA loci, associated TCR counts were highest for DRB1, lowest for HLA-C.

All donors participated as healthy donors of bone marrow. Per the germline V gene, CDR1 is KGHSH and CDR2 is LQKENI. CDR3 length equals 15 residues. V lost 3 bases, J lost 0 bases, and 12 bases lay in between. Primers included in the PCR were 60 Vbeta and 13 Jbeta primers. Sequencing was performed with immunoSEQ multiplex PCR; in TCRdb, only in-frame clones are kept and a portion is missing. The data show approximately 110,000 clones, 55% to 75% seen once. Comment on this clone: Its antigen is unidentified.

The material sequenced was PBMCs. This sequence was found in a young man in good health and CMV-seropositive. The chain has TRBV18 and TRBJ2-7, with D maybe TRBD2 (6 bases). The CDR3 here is CASSPAGLLSYEQYF. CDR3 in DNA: TGTGCCAGCTCACCGGCGGGGCTTCTCTCCTACGAGCAGTACTTC.